Following are 5 T cell receptor beta chains from one sample sequenced in a study of shared clonotypes between healthy human individuals. Clones were sequenced by immunoSEQ multiplex PCR, and TCRdb holds only the in-frame ones, with some missing. The sample has 2 million to 3 million clones; approximately 94% are singletons. The sequenced material came from naive CD4+ T cells from PBMCs. Subset of the sample: CD45RA+ positively selected. These receptors were taken from a man aged 18-30 years in good health. Some clones in this sample may be carry-over from other donors' samples.

Note on this clone: Other DNA sequences in the same sample also yield this CDR3. The genes are TRBV5-1 and TRBJ2-5; D is uncertain. The CDR3 sequence is 13 residues long. CDR1 and CDR2 from the germline V gene are SGHRS and YFSETQ. V gave up 1 base and J gave up 5 bases, with 9 bases separating them. The CDR3 protein is CASSLTGRETQYF. CDR3 nucleotide sequence: TGCGCCAGCAGCTTGACGGGTCGTGAGACCCAGTACTTC.

The J gene is TRBJ2-5, the V gene TRBV5-1; D unresolved. The CDR3 is made up of 12 amino acids. V lost 3 bases to trimming and J lost 3 bases, with 6 bases between them. CDR1 SGHRS and CDR2 YFSETQ come from the germline V gene. The CDR3 spells CASSSQKETQYF. CDR3 coding DNA: TGCGCCAGCAGCTCCCAAAAAGAGACCCAGTACTTC.

This clone was observed a handful of times. This chain connects TRBV2 to TRBJ1-1, with TRBD1 as a possible D gene (5 bases). Per the germline V gene, CDR1 is SNHLY and CDR2 is FYNNEI. V was pared by 0 bases and J by 0 bases, with 8 bases between. The CDR3 runs 15 residues. The CDR3 DNA reads TGTGCCAGCAGTGAAGCTCCAGGGCTGAACACTGAAGCTTTCTTT. It encodes CASSEAPGLNTEAFF. Supplemented by reference TRBV2 and TRBJ1-1, the full variable domain reads EPEVTQTPSHQVTQMGQEVILRCVPISNHLYFYWYRQILGQKVEFLVSFYNNEISEKSEIFDDQFSVERPDGSNFTLKIRSTKLEDSAMYFCASSEAPGLNTEAFFGQGTRLTVV.

The chain is built from TRBV5-1 and TRBJ2-7; TRBD2 matches at 10 bases. The CDR3 totals 14 residues. Looked up from germline, CDR1 is SGHRS and CDR2 is YFSETQ. The V and J ends lost 4 bases and 8 bases, in that order; junction bases with no gene match: 9. The CDR3 nucleotides read TGCGCCAGCAGCCCCGCTAGCGGGAGCAGGCAGCAGTACTTC. Its translation: CASSPASGSRQQYF.

The V and J genes are TRBV19 and TRBJ2-1; possibly TRBD1 or TRBD2 for D (5 bases each). The V and J ends lost 5 bases and 2 bases respectively, with 13 bases between them. The germline V gene has CDR1 LNHDA and CDR2 SQIVND (reference sequence). CDR3 length: 15 residues. CDR3 loop: CASSGIEGPYNEQFF. CDR3 DNA sequence: TGTGCCAGTAGTGGGATTGAGGGGCCCTACAATGAGCAGTTCTTC. Drawing the rest from reference TRBV19 and TRBJ2-1, the complete variable domain is DGGITQSPKYLFRKEGQNVTLSCEQNLNHDAMYWYRQDPGQGLRLIYYSQIVNDFQKGDIAEGYSVSREKKESFPLTVTSAQKNPTAFYLCASSGIEGPYNEQFFGPGTRLTVL.